These T cell receptor beta chains were read from a single sample in a study of T cells in Graves' hyperthyroidism and ophthalmopathy. TCRdb processed the multiplex PCR reads anew with MiXCR; each CDR3 protein has one entry. The sample has some 370,000 distinct CDR3 sequences, about 18% seen once. Sequenced input: blood. Receptors were obtained from a young woman with Graves' hyperthyroidism that later progressed to Graves' ophthalmopathy. The CDR3 runs from the conserved cysteine through the conserved F or W. D genes are given only for firm matches. For some rows the clone size is stated as once, few or many, or as a class when expanded; others skip it.

TRBJ2-3	15	NA	TRBV5-1	TRBD2	CASSLEGLNTDTQYF	TGCGCCAGCAGCTTGGAGGGACTAAACACAGATACGCAGTATTTT
TRBJ1-1	12	many	TRBV27	NA	CASISGATEAFF	TGTGCCAGCATTTCCGGGGCCACTGAAGCTTTCTTT
TRBJ2-7	14	many	TRBV7-2	NA	CASSLGGLAGEQYF	TGTGCCAGCAGCTTAGGAGGACTGGCAGGGGAGCAGTACTTC
TRBJ2-1	14	NA	TRBV7-9	NA	CASSTVRSYNEQFF	TGTGCCAGCAGCACCGTACGCTCCTACAATGAGCAGTTCTTC
TRBJ1-1	13	many	TRBV20-1	NA	CSVRTWMNTEAFF	TGCAGTGTTAGGACGTGGATGAACACTGAAGCTTTCTTT
TRBJ2-1	11	few	TRBV30	NA	CAWSEIAEQFF	TGTGCCTGGAGTGAGATTGCTGAGCAGTTCTTC
TRBJ2-1	17	many	TRBV27	NA	CASSSNLWGPSYNEQFF	TGTGCCAGCAGTTCCAACCTGTGGGGGCCATCCTACAATGAGCAGTTCTTC
TRBJ2-1	16	many	TRBV4-2	NA	CASSQGLAGWGNEQFF	TGTGCCAGCAGCCAAGGTCTGGCGGGATGGGGTAATGAGCAGTTCTTC
TRBJ2-1	15	many	TRBV10-2	TRBD2	CASRKLAGVYNEQFF	TGCGCCAGCAGAAAACTAGCGGGAGTTTACAATGAGCAGTTCTTC
TRBJ2-3	14	many	TRBV4-1	NA	CASSQEGGSDTQYF	TGCGCCAGCAGCCAAGAGGGGGGTTCAGATACGCAGTATTTT
TRBJ2-7	16	many	TRBV20-1	NA	CSARGRLTRVPYEQYF	TGCAGTGCTAGAGGGCGTCTTACTAGAGTTCCCTACGAGCAGTACTTC
TRBJ2-2	17	few	TRBV29-1	TRBD2	CSVERISGDSNTGELFF	TGCAGCGTTGAGAGGATTAGCGGGGACTCGAACACCGGGGAGCTGTTTTTT
TRBJ2-1	16	many	TRBV27	NA	CASSLSPESSYNEQFF	TGTGCCAGCAGTTTATCACCCGAGAGCTCCTACAATGAGCAGTTCTTC
TRBJ2-7	15	many	TRBV29-1	NA	CSVEDRTGEGYEQYF	TGCAGCGTTGAAGATCGTACAGGGGAGGGGTACGAGCAGTACTTC
TRBJ2-1	21	NA	TRBV27	TRBD1	CASSLSPHSSGQGALGDEQFF	TGTGCCAGCAGTTTATCCCCTCACTCGTCGGGACAGGGGGCGCTGGGGGATGAGCAGTTCTTC
TRBJ2-3	14	many	TRBV5-5	NA	CASSFVLPPGTQYF	TGTGCCAGCAGCTTCGTCTTACCGCCTGGTACGCAGTATTTT
TRBJ1-4	15	many	TRBV4-2	NA	CASSQDRGVSEKLFF	TGTGCCAGCAGCCAAGATAGGGGGGTGTCGGAAAAACTGTTTTTT
TRBJ2-3	14	few	TRBV29-1	TRBD1	CSADLGQGSDTQYF	TGCAGCGCCGATCTAGGACAGGGGTCAGATACGCAGTATTTT
TRBJ1-2	16	few	TRBV11-2	NA	CASSALKLRNNYGYTF	TGTGCCAGCAGCGCCCTAAAGCTCCGAAATAACTATGGCTACACCTTC
TRBJ2-2	15	many	TRBV20-1	NA	CSARPGASDTGELFF	TGCAGTGCTAGGCCAGGGGCCTCGGACACCGGGGAGCTGTTTTTT
TRBJ2-1	15	NA	TRBV29-1	TRBD2	CSVLGLAKSYNEQFF	TGCAGCGTTTTAGGACTAGCGAAATCCTACAATGAGCAGTTCTTC
TRBJ2-5	14	many	TRBV25-1	NA	CASSVRGPQETQYF	TGTGCCAGCAGTGTACGGGGCCCCCAAGAGACCCAGTACTTC
TRBJ2-5	15	NA	TRBV30	TRBD1	CAWSRGTGFQETQYF	TGTGCCTGGAGTAGGGGGACAGGGTTTCAAGAGACCCAGTACTTC
TRBJ2-3	14	few	TRBV5-5	TRBD2	CASSRSGGRDTQYF	TGTGCCAGCAGCCGTAGCGGGGGGCGTGATACGCAGTATTTT
TRBJ2-1	17	many	TRBV11-2	TRBD1	CASSLALGQGALSEQFF	TGTGCCAGCAGCTTAGCCCTCGGACAGGGGGCGCTCAGTGAGCAGTTCTTC
TRBJ2-5	14	many	TRBV30	NA	CAWSKDNSQETQYF	TGTGCCTGGAGTAAGGACAACTCTCAAGAGACCCAGTACTTC
TRBJ2-1	15	many	TRBV10-3	TRBD2	CAVGLAGGFGDEQFF	TGTGCCGTTGGACTAGCGGGGGGGTTTGGCGATGAGCAGTTCTTC